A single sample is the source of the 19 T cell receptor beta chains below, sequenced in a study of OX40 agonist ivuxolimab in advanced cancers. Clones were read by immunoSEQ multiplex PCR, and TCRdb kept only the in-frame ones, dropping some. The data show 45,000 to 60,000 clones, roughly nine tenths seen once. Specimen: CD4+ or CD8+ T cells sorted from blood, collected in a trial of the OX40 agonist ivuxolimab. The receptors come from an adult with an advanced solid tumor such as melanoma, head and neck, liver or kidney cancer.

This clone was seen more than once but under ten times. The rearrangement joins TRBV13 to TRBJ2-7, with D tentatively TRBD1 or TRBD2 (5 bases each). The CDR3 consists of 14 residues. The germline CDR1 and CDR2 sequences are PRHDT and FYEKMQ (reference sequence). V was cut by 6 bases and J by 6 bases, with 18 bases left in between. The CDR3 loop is CASRSRPGRFEQYF. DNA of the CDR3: TGTGCCAGCAGGTCGAGGCCGGGGCGCTTCGAGCAGTACTTC.

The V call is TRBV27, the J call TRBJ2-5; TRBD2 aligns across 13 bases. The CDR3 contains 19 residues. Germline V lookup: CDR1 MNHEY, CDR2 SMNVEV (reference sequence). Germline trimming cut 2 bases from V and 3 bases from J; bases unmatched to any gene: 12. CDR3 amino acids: CASSLRWGLGLAGKETQYF. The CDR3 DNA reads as TGTGCCAGCAGTTTACGGTGGGGGTTGGGACTAGCGGGGAAAGAGACCCAGTACTTC.

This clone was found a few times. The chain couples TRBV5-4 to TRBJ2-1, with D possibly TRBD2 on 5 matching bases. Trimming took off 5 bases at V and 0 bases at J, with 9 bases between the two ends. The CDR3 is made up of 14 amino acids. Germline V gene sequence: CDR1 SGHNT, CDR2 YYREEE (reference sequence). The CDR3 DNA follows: TGTGCCAGCAGTTCGGGGAACTCCTACAATGAGCAGTTCTTC. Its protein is CASSSGNSYNEQFF. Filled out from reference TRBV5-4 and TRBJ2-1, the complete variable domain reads ETGVTQSPTHLIKTRGQQVTLRCSSQSGHNTVSWYQQALGQGPQFIFQYYREEENGRGNFPPRFSGLQFPNYSSELNVNALELDDSALYLCASSSGNSYNEQFFGPGTRLTVL.

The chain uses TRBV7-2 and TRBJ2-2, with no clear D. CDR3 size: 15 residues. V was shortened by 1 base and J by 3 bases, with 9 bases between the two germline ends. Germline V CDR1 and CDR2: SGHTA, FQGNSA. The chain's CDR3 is CASSLVSTDTGELFF. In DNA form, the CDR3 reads TGTGCCAGCAGCTTAGTAAGCACAGACACCGGGGAGCTGTTTTTT.

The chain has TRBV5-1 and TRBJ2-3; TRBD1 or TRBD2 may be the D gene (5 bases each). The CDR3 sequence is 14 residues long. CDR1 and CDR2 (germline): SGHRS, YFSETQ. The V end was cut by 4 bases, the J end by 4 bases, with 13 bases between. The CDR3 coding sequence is TGCGCCAGCAGCAGGGTGGGGGTGTCAGATACGCAGTATTTT. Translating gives CASSRVGVSDTQYF.

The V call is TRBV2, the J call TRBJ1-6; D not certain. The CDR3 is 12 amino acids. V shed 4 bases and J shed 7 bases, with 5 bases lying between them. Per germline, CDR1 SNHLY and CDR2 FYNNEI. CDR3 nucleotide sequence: TGTGCCAGCAGTGCACAAAATTCACCCCTCCACTTT. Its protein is CASSAQNSPLHF.

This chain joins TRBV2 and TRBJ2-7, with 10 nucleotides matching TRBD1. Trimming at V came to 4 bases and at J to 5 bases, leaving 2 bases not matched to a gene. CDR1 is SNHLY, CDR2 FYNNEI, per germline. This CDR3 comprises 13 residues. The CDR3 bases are TGTGCCAGCAGTGGGACAGGGGGTGACGAGCAGTACTTC. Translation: CASSGTGGDEQYF.

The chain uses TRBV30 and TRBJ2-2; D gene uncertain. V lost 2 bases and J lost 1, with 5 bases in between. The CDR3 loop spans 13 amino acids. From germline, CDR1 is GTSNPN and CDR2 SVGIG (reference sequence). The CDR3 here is CAWSSLNTGELFF. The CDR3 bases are TGTGCCTGGAGTTCCTTGAACACCGGGGAGCTGTTTTTT.

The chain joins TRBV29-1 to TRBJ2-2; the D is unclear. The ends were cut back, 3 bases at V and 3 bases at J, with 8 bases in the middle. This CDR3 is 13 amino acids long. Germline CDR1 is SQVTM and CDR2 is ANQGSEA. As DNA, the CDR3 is TGCAGCGTTGACCTCGACTACACCGGGGAGCTGTTTTTT. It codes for CSVDLDYTGELFF.

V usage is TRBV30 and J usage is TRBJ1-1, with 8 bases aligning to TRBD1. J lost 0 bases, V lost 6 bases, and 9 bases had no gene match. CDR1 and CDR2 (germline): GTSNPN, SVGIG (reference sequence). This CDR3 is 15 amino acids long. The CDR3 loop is CACTRAGGLNTEAFF. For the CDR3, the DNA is TGTGCCTGTACGCGGGCAGGGGGCTTGAACACTGAAGCTTTCTTT.

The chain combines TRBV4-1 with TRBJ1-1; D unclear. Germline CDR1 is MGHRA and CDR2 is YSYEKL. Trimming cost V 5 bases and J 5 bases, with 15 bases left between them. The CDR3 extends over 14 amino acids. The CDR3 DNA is TGCGCCAGCAGCGCCCCGACGGGGAGGACTGAAGCTTTCTTT. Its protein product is CASSAPTGRTEAFF.

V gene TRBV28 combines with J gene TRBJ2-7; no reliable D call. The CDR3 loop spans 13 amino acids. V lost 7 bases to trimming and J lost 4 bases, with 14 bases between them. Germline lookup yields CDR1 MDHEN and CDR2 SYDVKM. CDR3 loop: CASIRPAPYEQYF. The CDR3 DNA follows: TGTGCCAGCATCCGTCCGGCCCCTTACGAGCAGTACTTC.

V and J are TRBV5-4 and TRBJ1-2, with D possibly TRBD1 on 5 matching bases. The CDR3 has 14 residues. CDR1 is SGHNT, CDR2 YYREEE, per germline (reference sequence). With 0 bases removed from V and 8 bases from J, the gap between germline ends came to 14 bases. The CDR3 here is CASSLAGRSRGYTF. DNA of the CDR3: TGTGCCAGCAGCTTGGCAGGGAGGTCGCGGGGCTACACCTTC.

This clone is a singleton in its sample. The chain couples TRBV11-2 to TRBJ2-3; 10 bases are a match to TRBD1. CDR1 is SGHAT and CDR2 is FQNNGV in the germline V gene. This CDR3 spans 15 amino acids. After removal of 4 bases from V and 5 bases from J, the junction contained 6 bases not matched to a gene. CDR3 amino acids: CASSSGDRGLDTQYF. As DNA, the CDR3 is TGTGCCAGCAGCTCAGGAGACAGGGGGCTAGATACGCAGTATTTT.

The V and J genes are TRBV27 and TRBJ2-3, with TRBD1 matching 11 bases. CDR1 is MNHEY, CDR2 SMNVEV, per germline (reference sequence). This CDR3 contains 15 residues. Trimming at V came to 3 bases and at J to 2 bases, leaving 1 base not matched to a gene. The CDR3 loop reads CASSLGQGDTDTQYF. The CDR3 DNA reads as TGTGCCAGCAGTTTGGGACAGGGGGACACAGATACGCAGTATTTT.

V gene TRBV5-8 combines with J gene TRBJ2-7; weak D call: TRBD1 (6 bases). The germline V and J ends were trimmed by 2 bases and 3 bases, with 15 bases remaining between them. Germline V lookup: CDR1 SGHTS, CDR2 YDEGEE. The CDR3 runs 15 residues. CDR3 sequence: CASSFYGTFNYEQYF. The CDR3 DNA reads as TGTGCCAGCAGCTTTTACGGGACATTCAACTACGAGCAGTACTTC.

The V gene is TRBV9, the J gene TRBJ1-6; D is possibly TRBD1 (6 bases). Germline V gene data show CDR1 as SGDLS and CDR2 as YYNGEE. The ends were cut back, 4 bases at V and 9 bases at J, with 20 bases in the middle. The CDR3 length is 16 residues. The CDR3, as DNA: TGTGCCAGCAGCTTCCTCCCCGGGGGCGGAGGTTCACCCCTCCACTTT. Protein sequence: CASSFLPGGGGSPLHF.

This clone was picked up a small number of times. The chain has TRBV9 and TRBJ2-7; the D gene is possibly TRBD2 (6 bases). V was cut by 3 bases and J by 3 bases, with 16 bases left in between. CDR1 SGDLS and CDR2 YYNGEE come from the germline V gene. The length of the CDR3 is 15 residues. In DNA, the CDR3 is TGTGCCAGCAGCGCGGACTACAGGCTTGGCTACGAGCAGTACTTC. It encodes CASSADYRLGYEQYF.

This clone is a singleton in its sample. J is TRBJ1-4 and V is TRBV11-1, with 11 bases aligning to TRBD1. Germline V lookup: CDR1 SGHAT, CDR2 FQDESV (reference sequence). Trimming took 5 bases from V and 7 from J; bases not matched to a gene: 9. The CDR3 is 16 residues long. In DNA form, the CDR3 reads TGTGCCAGCAGCACTACCCCGGACAGGGGGCGTGAAAAACTGTTTTTT. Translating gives CASSTTPDRGREKLFF.